This entry lists 32 T cell receptor beta chains sequenced from one sample in a study of T cell changes during pregnancy in multiple sclerosis. The assay was immunoSEQ multiplex PCR, and TCRdb's table has in-frame clones only and misses some. In the table there are some 60,000 clones, about 85% of which are singletons. Sequenced material: CD4+ T cells from peripheral blood mononuclear cells, taken in the third trimester of pregnancy. The origin of the receptors is a female donor with multiple sclerosis, enrolled in a pregnancy study.

The V and J genes are TRBV11-2 and TRBJ1-3; 8 positions agree with TRBD1. The CDR3 is 16 residues long. The germline V gene encodes CDR1 SGHAT and CDR2 FQNNGV. Unmatched junction bases numbered 9, after V lost 4 bases and J lost 4 bases. The CDR3 nucleotides are TGTGCCAGCAGCTCCCGGGACAGGAGGAAAGGAAACACCATATATTTT. Protein: CASSSRDRRKGNTIYF.

V and J are TRBV30 and TRBJ1-2, with a tentative D call TRBD1 (5 bases). CDR1 and CDR2 from the germline V gene are GTSNPN and SVGIG (reference sequence). V lost 6 bases, J lost 9 bases, and 14 bases lay in between. The CDR3 runs to 11 residues. The DNA of the CDR3 is TGTGCCTGCCTTCGGCGGGGACGCTACACCTTC. It translates to CACLRRGRYTF.

The chain combines TRBV30 with TRBJ1-2; TRBD1 is a possible D gene (5 bases). The CDR3 consists of 13 residues. V was trimmed by 6 bases and J by 5 bases, leaving 16 bases between them. The V gene's germline CDR1 is GTSNPN and CDR2 SVGIG (reference sequence). The chain's CDR3 is CACPTGPGYGYTF. In DNA form, the CDR3 reads TGTGCCTGTCCCACAGGACCGGGTTATGGCTACACCTTC.

The chain links TRBV5-1 to TRBJ1-4; D unresolved. The CDR3 extends over 15 amino acids. CDR1 SGHRS and CDR2 YFSETQ come from the germline V gene. The V and J ends lost 0 bases and 4 bases respectively, with 10 bases between them. The CDR3 protein is CASSLEYRYNEKLFF. The DNA for the CDR3 is TGCGCCAGCAGCTTGGAGTACCGGTATAATGAAAAACTGTTTTTT.

This clone showed up just a few times. V and J are TRBV14 and TRBJ2-7, with TRBD1 identical over 8 bases. Germline trimming cut 4 bases from V and 6 bases from J; bases unmatched to any gene: 8. Germline loops: CDR1 SGHDN, CDR2 FVKESK. This CDR3 region has 14 residues. The CDR3 reads CASSPRQGQGEQYF. The CDR3 region has the DNA TGTGCCAGCAGCCCCCGACAGGGGCAGGGCGAGCAGTACTTC.

This chain uses TRBV7-8 with TRBJ2-1, with 9 bases aligning to TRBD2. Germline loops: CDR1 SGHVS, CDR2 FQNEAQ. The CDR3 contains 14 residues. V trimming: 1 base; J trimming: 14 bases; junction bases outside the gene matches: 9. The chain's CDR3 is CASSLEQRGVKKFF. CDR3 in DNA: TGTGCCAGCAGCTTAGAACAGCGGGGGGTAAAGAAGTTCTTC. The whole variable domain, filled in from reference TRBV7-8 and TRBJ2-1, reads GAGVSQSPRYKVAKRGQDVALRCDPISGHVSLFWYQQALGQGPEFLTYFQNEAQLDKSGLPSDRFFAERPEGSVSTLKIQRTQQEDSAVYLCASSLEQRGVKKFFGPGTRLTVL.

The chain joins TRBV5-1 to TRBJ1-2; D is unclear. This CDR3 has 14 residues. V lost 7 bases, J lost 5 bases, and 18 bases lay in between. Germline assignment: CDR1 SGHRS and CDR2 YFSETQ. This CDR3 is CASFGPRRGYGYTF. CDR3 in DNA: TGCGCCAGCTTTGGGCCGCGTCGGGGATATGGCTACACCTTC.

This clone appeared a few times. As DNA, the CDR3 is TGTGCCAGCAGGTTGGAGAGTGATCAGCCCCAGCATTTT. Translating it yields CASRLESDQPQHF. J is TRBJ1-5 and V is TRBV2; D is unresolved. This CDR3 is built from 13 residues. V lost 6 bases and J lost 5, with 11 bases in between. Germline V gene data show CDR1 as SNHLY and CDR2 as FYNNEI.

This chain uses TRBV9 with TRBJ2-5, with TRBD2 matching over 10 bases. V lost 4 bases, J lost 3 bases, and 6 bases stayed unmatched. The V gene's germline CDR1 is SGDLS and CDR2 YYNGEE. The CDR3 runs 15 residues. CDR3 in DNA: TGTGCCAGCAGCTCCAGAGCGGGAGGGGAAGAGACCCAGTACTTC. Translating gives CASSSRAGGEETQYF.

The V call is TRBV6-1, the J call TRBJ2-7, with TRBD2 matching over 11 bases. The trim removed 10 bases at V and 7 bases at J, leaving 12 bases unmatched. The germline V gene has CDR1 MNHNS and CDR2 SASEGT. The CDR3 is 14 residues long. The CDR3 region has the DNA TGTGCCAACGATAGCGGGGGGGGATTGAGGGAGCAGTACTTC. Amino acids: CANDSGGGLREQYF.

This sequence joins TRBV5-1 and TRBJ1-2; the D is unclear. Per germline, CDR1 SGHRS and CDR2 YFSETQ. The length of the CDR3 is 15 residues. V was shortened by 0 bases and J by 3 bases, with 12 bases between the two germline ends. The CDR3 coding sequence is TGCGCCAGCAGCTTGGGCGCCGCCACCGACTATGGCTACACCTTC. Protein: CASSLGAATDYGYTF.

This chain connects TRBV2 to TRBJ2-7, with D maybe TRBD1 (5 bases). Germline V gene sequence: CDR1 SNHLY, CDR2 FYNNEI. V lost 1 base and J 2 bases, leaving 12 bases between the germline ends. The CDR3 runs to 15 residues. The CDR3 sequence: CASSEGGIPPYEQYF. In DNA, the CDR3 is TGTGCCAGCAGTGAAGGGGGCATTCCTCCCTACGAGCAGTACTTC. Filled out from reference TRBV2 and TRBJ2-7, the complete variable domain reads EPEVTQTPSHQVTQMGQEVILRCVPISNHLYFYWYRQILGQKVEFLVSFYNNEISEKSEIFDDQFSVERPDGSNFTLKIRSTKLEDSAMYFCASSEGGIPPYEQYFGPGTRLTVT.

The chain is built from TRBV6-8 and TRBJ2-2; a possible D gene is TRBD2 (6 bases). Germline V gene data show CDR1 as MNHGY and CDR2 as SAAAGT. CDR3 length: 19 amino acids. Trimming left V 7 bases short and J 4 bases short, with 28 bases between. The chain's CDR3 is CASNNSPGLKRRVTGELFF. In DNA, the CDR3 is TGTGCCAGCAACAACTCGCCGGGACTCAAGAGGCGTGTCACCGGGGAGCTGTTTTTT.

The V call is TRBV7-2, the J call TRBJ1-1; D uncertain. Between the trimmed V and J ends, which lost 2 bases and 3 bases, there was a span of 25 bases. The CDR3 covers 19 residues. CDR1 is SGHTA and CDR2 is FQGNSA in the germline V gene. CDR3 amino acids: CASSLLTPRLRKSDTEAFF. The CDR3 bases are TGTGCCAGCAGCTTACTCACCCCACGTCTCCGTAAGTCGGACACTGAAGCTTTCTTT.

V and J are TRBV6-5 and TRBJ2-7; 9 bases line up with TRBD2. With 6 bases clipped from V and 2 bases from J, the junction kept 5 bases outside the gene matches. This CDR3 comprises 14 residues. The germline gives CDR1 MNHEY, CDR2 SVGAGI. CDR3: CASSLSGSPYEQYF. The DNA for the CDR3 is TGTGCCAGCAGCCTTAGCGGGAGCCCCTACGAGCAGTACTTC.

V is TRBV7-3 and J is TRBJ2-5, with TRBD2 matching 14 bases. The CDR3 has 19 residues. With V trimmed by 5 bases and J by 6 bases, 17 bases remained unmatched. CDR1 and CDR2 from the germline V gene are SGHTA and FQGTGA. Here the CDR3 reads CASSDSWTSGGPCKKTQYF. The CDR3 DNA follows: TGTGCCAGCAGCGACTCATGGACTAGCGGGGGGCCCTGTAAGAAGACCCAGTACTTC.

The gene calls are TRBV30 and TRBJ2-2, with 8 bases matching TRBD2. The germline CDR1 and CDR2 sequences are GTSNPN and SVGIG (reference sequence). The V gene end was trimmed by 2 bases and the J gene end by 3 bases; junction bases not matched to a gene: 11. CDR3 length: 17 amino acids. The DNA for the CDR3 is TGTGCCTGGAGTCACTGGGGGCTAGCGGGCCACACCGGGGAGCTGTTTTTT. Its protein product is CAWSHWGLAGHTGELFF.

The CDR3 bases are TGCGCCAGCAGCTTCTGGACTAGCGGGGGGGCCGATGACGAGCAGTACTTC. Translated: CASSFWTSGGADDEQYF. The chain carries TRBV5-1 and TRBJ2-7; 15 nucleotides agree with TRBD2. The V and J ends lost 2 bases and 5 bases, in that order; junction bases with no gene match: 8. There are 17 residues in the CDR3. The germline CDR1 and CDR2 sequences are SGHRS and YFSETQ.

The rearrangement uses TRBV5-4 and TRBJ2-1; unclear D gene. V dropped 0 bases and J dropped 5 bases, with 6 bases sitting between them. CDR3 length: 13 amino acids. The germline V gene encodes CDR1 SGHNT and CDR2 YYREEE (reference sequence). CDR3 nucleotide sequence: TGTGCCAGCAGCTTGGACATGGACAATGAGCAGTTCTTC. Amino acids: CASSLDMDNEQFF. The entire variable domain, with the rest obtained from reference TRBV5-4 and TRBJ2-1, is as follows: ETGVTQSPTHLIKTRGQQVTLRCSSQSGHNTVSWYQQALGQGPQFIFQYYREEENGRGNFPPRFSGLQFPNYSSELNVNALELDDSALYLCASSLDMDNEQFFGPGTRLTVL.

This clone was counted a few times. The genes are TRBV4-1 and TRBJ1-1; 7 positions agree with TRBD1. Germline CDR1 reads MGHRA; CDR2 reads YSYEKL. With 4 bases clipped from V and 0 bases from J, the junction kept 17 bases outside the gene matches. The CDR3 is 19 amino acids. CDR3 nucleotides: TGCGCCAGCAGCCCACTATTACGTCGGACAGGAGTCATGAACACTGAAGCTTTCTTT. Translated, it gives CASSPLLRRTGVMNTEAFF.

This rearrangement joins TRBV19 to TRBJ2-3; the D gene is possibly TRBD1 (6 bases). Trimming removed 6 bases from V and 5 bases from J, with 18 bases in between. The length of the CDR3 is 15 residues. Per germline, CDR1 LNHDA and CDR2 SQIVND (reference sequence). The CDR3 DNA is TGTGCCAGTAGCGTGGCAGGGGATTTGCAAGATACGCAGTATTTT. Translating it yields CASSVAGDLQDTQYF.

This clone was seen a single time. The chain's CDR3 is CASSLGGSNGETQYF. The DNA for the CDR3 is TGTGCCAGCAGCTTAGGCGGGAGTAATGGGGAGACCCAGTACTTC. The chain employs TRBV11-2 and TRBJ2-5, with 7 bases lining up with TRBD2. Trimming at V came to 1 base and at J to 5 bases, leaving 7 bases not matched to a gene. The CDR3 runs 15 residues. From germline, CDR1 is SGHAT and CDR2 FQNNGV.

The rearrangement links TRBV30 to TRBJ1-1, with D perhaps matching TRBD1 (6 bases). The germline V and J ends were trimmed by 5 bases and 4 bases, with 20 bases remaining between them. Germline CDR1 is GTSNPN and CDR2 is SVGIG (reference sequence). The CDR3 runs 15 residues. The CDR3 DNA follows: TGTGCCTGGGGTGCAGGGGCTACAAAGGGCACTGAAGCTTTCTTT. Its translation: CAWGAGATKGTEAFF.

V usage is TRBV20-1 and J usage is TRBJ2-3; D remains unclear. This CDR3 is 10 amino acids long. Germline-derived CDR1 and CDR2 are DFQATT and SNEGSKA (reference sequence). The V end was cut by 5 bases, the J end by 8 bases, with 8 bases between. The CDR3 bases are TGCAGTGCTCGGTTCGTTACGCAGTATTTT. Translated, it gives CSARFVTQYF.

V and J are TRBV13 and TRBJ2-5; maybe TRBD2 (6 bases). Deletions cut 5 bases from V and 3 bases from J, with 13 bases between. Germline CDR1 is PRHDT and CDR2 is FYEKMQ (reference sequence). This CDR3 spans 14 amino acids. For the CDR3, the DNA is TGTGCCAGCAGCCCCACCCCGGGGGAAGAGACCCAGTACTTC. It codes for CASSPTPGEETQYF.

This chain links TRBV5-1 with TRBJ2-5, with a possible D match to TRBD1 (5 bases). V lost 4 bases and J 2 bases, leaving 9 bases between the germline ends. This CDR3 spans 13 amino acids. Germline loops: CDR1 SGHRS, CDR2 YFSETQ. The CDR3: CASSPDIQETQYF. CDR3 nucleotides: TGCGCCAGCAGCCCGGACATACAAGAGACCCAGTACTTC.

This chain connects TRBV18 to TRBJ1-2; 11 nucleotides match TRBD1. In germline, CDR1 is KGHSH, CDR2 LQKENI. There are 15 residues in the CDR3. The trim removed 5 bases at V and 8 bases at J, leaving 10 bases unmatched. The CDR3 DNA sequence: TGTGCCAGCTCAAAACTTGGACAGGGGGCGGACGGCTACACCTTC. Its protein product is CASSKLGQGADGYTF.

In this sample, this clone turned up a few times. The chain couples TRBV6-5 to TRBJ2-7, with D unclear. Germline-derived CDR1 and CDR2 are MNHEY and SVGAGI. This CDR3 comprises 14 residues. The ends were cut back, 2 bases at V and 12 bases at J, with 20 bases in the middle. This CDR3 is CASSYTPDPGPRYF. CDR3 in DNA: TGTGCCAGCAGTTACACTCCAGATCCAGGCCCTCGGTACTTC.

The chain has TRBV30 and TRBJ1-2, with D unclear. From germline, CDR1 is GTSNPN and CDR2 SVGIG (reference sequence). Trimming cost V 2 bases and J 7 bases, with 11 bases left between them. The CDR3 extends over 12 amino acids. The CDR3 DNA sequence: TGTGCCTGGAGTCTGACTCCTGCTGGCTACACCTTC. This gives the protein CAWSLTPAGYTF.

V and J are TRBV5-6 and TRBJ2-3; unclear D gene. V was trimmed by 4 bases and J by 0 bases, leaving 15 bases between them. The CDR3 has 16 amino acids. Germline V gene sequence: CDR1 SGHDT, CDR2 YYEEEE. CDR3 sequence (DNA): TGTGCCAGCAGCCCAGTGGTACAGATAAGCACAGATACGCAGTATTTT. It codes for CASSPVVQISTDTQYF. Combining the CDR3 with reference TRBV5-6 and TRBJ2-3 gives the whole variable domain DAGVTQSPTHLIKTRGQQVTLRCSPKSGHDTVSWYQQALGQGPQFIFQYYEEEERQRGNFPDRFSGHQFPNYSSELNVNALLLGDSALYLCASSPVVQISTDTQYFGPGTRLTVL.

The rearrangement joins TRBV30 to TRBJ1-2, with 7 bases fitting TRBD1. V lost 2 bases, J lost 5 bases, and 5 bases stayed unmatched. The V gene's germline CDR1 is GTSNPN and CDR2 SVGIG (reference sequence). The CDR3 totals 13 residues. The CDR3, as DNA: TGTGCCTGGAGTCCGGGACAGATGTATGGCTACACCTTC. The encoded protein is CAWSPGQMYGYTF.

J is TRBJ2-3 and V is TRBV6-1; 10 positions agree with TRBD2. V shed 6 bases and J 4 bases; nucleotides not matched to a gene: 7. CDR3 length: 15 amino acids. The V gene's germline CDR1 is MNHNS and CDR2 SASEGT. The CDR3 protein is CASRLGTSVPDTQYF. CDR3 nucleotide sequence: TGTGCCAGCAGGCTCGGGACTAGCGTCCCAGATACGCAGTATTTT.